Listed below are T cell receptor beta chains from one sample, sequenced in a study of T-cell memory formation after mild COVID-19. Each CDR3 protein gets one entry after TCRdb re-called the 5' RACE reads with MiXCR. The data show some 120,000 distinct CDR3 sequences, about a sixth seen once. The sequenced sample was PBMCs or a T cell subset sorted from them (not recorded which). The receptors here all came from an adult woman who had mild COVID-19 (a few samples of this study predate the infection). Cell type and time point are not known. Both conserved end residues are part of each CDR3. A D gene is named only where the DNA matches it firmly. Not all rows give a size; the values are once, few, many and, for expanded clones, a class.

v_call,j_call,clone_size,d_call,cdr3_aa,cdr3_nt
TRBV5-1,TRBJ2-7,.,.,CASRSSYEQYF,TGCGCCAGCAGGTCCTCCTACGAGCAGTACTTC
TRBV2,TRBJ2-7,.,TRBD1,CASSEGTGAYEQYF,TGTGCCAGCAGTGAAGGGACAGGAGCGTACGAGCAGTACTTC
TRBV7-9,TRBJ2-5,.,.,CASSLVTETQYF,TGTGCCAGCAGCTTAGTTACGGAGACCCAGTACTTC
TRBV12-3/TRBV12-4,TRBJ2-7,many,.,CASSSYYEQYF,TGTGCCAGCAGCTCTTACTACGAGCAGTACTTC
TRBV6-1,TRBJ1-1,few,TRBD1,CASRQGSVNTEAFF,TGTGCCAGCAGACAGGGGTCTGTGAACACTGAAGCTTTCTTT
TRBV4-1,TRBJ2-7,many,.,CASSQVRGSEQYF,TGCGCCAGCAGCCAAGTGAGAGGGTCCGAGCAGTACTTC
TRBV5-1,TRBJ2-2,.,TRBD2,CASSLSSGANTGELFF,TGCGCCAGCAGCTTATCTAGCGGCGCGAACACCGGGGAGCTGTTTTTT
TRBV30,TRBJ2-7,few,.,CAWSVDDNRVEQYF,TGTGCCTGGAGCGTAGACGACAACCGGGTCGAGCAGTACTTC
TRBV13,TRBJ1-4,few,TRBD1,CASSHGGTGVEKLFF,TGTGCCAGCAGCCACGGGGGGACAGGGGTAGAAAAACTGTTTTTT
TRBV20-1,TRBJ1-6,.,TRBD1,CSAGTGGNNSPLHF,TGCAGTGCGGGGACAGGGGGCAATAATTCACCCCTCCACTTT
TRBV9,TRBJ2-1,few,.,CASSVDFYSYNEQFF,TGTGCCAGCAGCGTAGATTTTTACTCCTACAATGAGCAGTTCTTC
TRBV14,TRBJ2-2,few,.,CASSREGGIAGELFF,TGTGCCAGCAGCCGCGAAGGGGGAATCGCCGGGGAGCTGTTTTTT
TRBV5-1,TRBJ1-1,.,.,CASSSQSGEGTEAFF,TGCGCCAGCAGCTCCCAATCCGGGGAGGGCACTGAAGCTTTCTTT
TRBV12-3/TRBV12-4,TRBJ2-7,few,TRBD2,CASSRTSGMTYEQYF,TGTGCCAGCAGCCGAACTAGCGGGATGACCTACGAGCAGTACTTC
TRBV3-1,TRBJ2-7,.,TRBD2,CASSPVGLAGSYEQYF,TGTGCCAGCAGCCCAGTCGGACTAGCGGGGTCCTACGAGCAGTACTTC
TRBV2,TRBJ1-1,few,.,CASNQDRLNTEAFF,TGTGCCAGCAATCAGGACCGGCTAAACACTGAAGCTTTCTTT
TRBV3-1,TRBJ1-2,once,.,CASSHTGKALFGYTF,TGTGCCAGCAGCCATACAGGGAAGGCCCTCTTTGGCTACACCTTC
TRBV24-1,TRBJ2-3,few,.,CATSAQDTQYF,TGTGCCACCAGTGCCCAGGATACGCAGTATTTT
TRBV3-1,TRBJ1-4,.,.,CASSQENEKLFF,TGTGCCAGCAGCCAAGAGAATGAAAAACTGTTTTTT
TRBV5-5,TRBJ1-5,few,TRBD1,CASSSQGLGNQPQHF,TGTGCCAGCAGCTCACAGGGGTTAGGCAATCAGCCCCAGCATTTT
TRBV27,TRBJ2-1,few,.,CASRRALSSRESEQFF,TGTGCCAGCAGAAGAGCCCTTTCTTCGCGGGAATCTGAGCAGTTCTTC
TRBV29-1,TRBJ2-7,few,.,CSVLLGAGLITYEQYF,TGCAGCGTCCTCCTCGGGGCAGGACTTATCACCTACGAGCAGTACTTC
TRBV12-3/TRBV12-4,TRBJ2-1,few,.,CASTSGSEQFF,TGTGCCAGCACGAGCGGAAGTGAGCAGTTCTTC
TRBV19,TRBJ2-5,few,.,CASSPIRGETQYF,TGTGCCAGTAGCCCGATCAGGGGAGAGACCCAGTACTTC
TRBV5-1,TRBJ2-2,few,.,CASSLGQKNTGELFF,TGCGCCAGCAGCTTGGGACAAAAGAACACCGGGGAGCTGTTTTTT
TRBV5-1,TRBJ1-1,few,TRBD1,CASSLDGGTGASEAFF,TGCGCCAGCAGCTTGGATGGGGGGACAGGGGCGAGTGAAGCTTTCTTT
TRBV27,TRBJ1-3,few,TRBD1,CASRLQGDGGDTIYF,TGTGCCAGCAGGCTTCAGGGGGACGGTGGGGACACCATATATTTT
TRBV12-3/TRBV12-4,TRBJ1-6,few,TRBD1,CASTATGYPSPLHF,TGTGCCAGCACCGCGACAGGGTACCCTTCACCCCTCCACTTT
TRBV12-3/TRBV12-4,TRBJ2-1,many,TRBD2,CASSTRLAGVGNEQFF,TGTGCCAGCAGTACCAGACTAGCGGGAGTTGGGAATGAGCAGTTCTTC
TRBV6-5,TRBJ2-5,few,.,CASNDRETQYF,TGTGCCAGCAATGATAGAGAGACCCAGTACTTC
TRBV5-1,TRBJ2-5,.,.,CASSVQGVTETQYF,TGCGCCAGCAGCGTACAGGGAGTCACAGAGACCCAGTACTTC
TRBV4-1,TRBJ1-1,.,.,CASSQPTLNTEAFF,TGCGCCAGCAGCCAACCCACCCTGAACACTGAAGCTTTCTTT
TRBV7-8,TRBJ2-7,.,.,CASSLAVGEYYEQYF,TGTGCCAGCAGCTTAGCGGTGGGAGAGTACTACGAGCAGTACTTC
TRBV6-4,TRBJ2-1,many,.,CASSDSVGEGRNEQFF,TGTGCCAGCAGTGACTCAGTGGGAGAAGGGCGGAATGAGCAGTTCTTC
TRBV2,TRBJ2-7,.,.,CASSQAFGEQYF,TGTGCCAGCTCACAGGCGTTTGGGGAGCAGTACTTC
TRBV7-9,TRBJ1-4,few,.,CASSFYSLGEKLFF,TGTGCCAGCAGCTTTTACAGCCTCGGGGAAAAACTGTTTTTT
TRBV7-9,TRBJ2-3,.,.,CASSGPSWGHTQYF,TGTGCCAGCAGCGGTCCCAGTTGGGGCCATACGCAGTATTTT
TRBV12-3/TRBV12-4,TRBJ1-5,.,.,CASSTTGSPQPQHF,TGTGCCAGCAGTACCACAGGGTCCCCTCAGCCCCAGCATTTT
TRBV5-1,TRBJ1-5,.,.,CASSLDLAQPQHF,TGCGCCAGCAGCTTGGATCTCGCTCAGCCCCAGCATTTT
TRBV12-3/TRBV12-4,TRBJ2-7,.,.,CASSLLGQAGYEQYF,TGTGCCAGCAGTTTACTTGGGCAGGCTGGTTACGAGCAGTACTTC
TRBV9,TRBJ2-7,few,TRBD1,CASSEGQGAYEQYF,TGTGCCAGCAGCGAGGGACAGGGGGCCTACGAGCAGTACTTC
TRBV7-8,TRBJ2-2,few,TRBD1,CASSYRGIYTGELFF,TGTGCCAGCAGCTACAGGGGGATTTACACCGGGGAGCTGTTTTTT
TRBV20-1,TRBJ2-4,few,.,CSARDPRGSQNIQYF,TGCAGTGCTAGAGACCCCAGGGGCTCTCAAAACATTCAGTACTTC
TRBV19,TRBJ1-2,.,TRBD1,CASRRTGNYGYTF,TGTGCCAGTAGACGGACAGGGAACTATGGCTACACCTTC
TRBV27,TRBJ2-7,.,TRBD1,CASQPGQGYLKYF,TGTGCCAGCCAACCGGGACAGGGATATCTGAAGTACTTC
TRBV7-2,TRBJ2-7,few,.,CASSLGPLDEQYF,TGTGCCAGCAGCTTGGGACCTTTGGACGAGCAGTACTTC
TRBV4-1,TRBJ1-1,few,.,CASSQGNRVREEAFF,TGCGCCAGCAGCCAAGGGAACAGGGTCCGGGAAGAAGCTTTCTTT
TRBV27,TRBJ2-2,.,.,CASSPLTGLSTGELFF,TGTGCCAGCAGTCCCCTGACAGGTTTATCCACCGGGGAGCTGTTTTTT
TRBV12-3/TRBV12-4,TRBJ2-1,.,.,CASSDTLEQFF,TGTGCCAGCAGTGACACCCTTGAGCAGTTCTTC
TRBV11-2,TRBJ2-1,.,TRBD2,CASSPAGTTSSYNEQFF,TGTGCCAGCAGCCCGGCCGGGACTACGAGCTCCTACAATGAGCAGTTCTTC
TRBV4-1,TRBJ2-7,.,TRBD2,CASSHSPGTSGGAWDVEQYF,TGCGCCAGCAGCCACAGTCCCGGGACTAGCGGGGGGGCCTGGGATGTTGAGCAGTACTTC
TRBV11-2,TRBJ2-7,.,TRBD1,CASSLEPGQGHKQYF,TGTGCCAGCAGCTTAGAACCGGGACAGGGGCATAAGCAGTACTTC
TRBV9,TRBJ2-1,few,TRBD2,CASSVPSSGGAYEQFF,TGTGCCAGCAGCGTCCCATCCAGCGGGGGGGCCTATGAGCAGTTCTTC
TRBV20-1,TRBJ2-3,.,.,CSARRTRRTDTQYF,TGCAGTGCTCGGAGGACAAGACGCACAGATACGCAGTATTTT
TRBV5-1,TRBJ2-7,.,TRBD1,CASSGGQGEDEQYF,TGCGCCAGCAGTGGAGGACAGGGGGAAGACGAGCAGTACTTC
TRBV5-1,TRBJ2-1,.,.,CASSLFTDNEQFF,TGCGCCAGCAGCTTGTTTACAGACAATGAGCAGTTCTTC
TRBV7-2,TRBJ1-2,.,.,CASSLGAGYTF,TGTGCCAGCAGCTTAGGGGCTGGCTACACCTTC
TRBV29-1,TRBJ1-1,few,.,CSAPTRNTEAFF,TGCAGCGCCCCTACAAGAAACACTGAAGCTTTCTTT
TRBV12-3/TRBV12-4,TRBJ1-2,.,.,CASSLGVGYGYTF,TGTGCCAGCAGTTTAGGGGTTGGCTATGGCTACACCTTC